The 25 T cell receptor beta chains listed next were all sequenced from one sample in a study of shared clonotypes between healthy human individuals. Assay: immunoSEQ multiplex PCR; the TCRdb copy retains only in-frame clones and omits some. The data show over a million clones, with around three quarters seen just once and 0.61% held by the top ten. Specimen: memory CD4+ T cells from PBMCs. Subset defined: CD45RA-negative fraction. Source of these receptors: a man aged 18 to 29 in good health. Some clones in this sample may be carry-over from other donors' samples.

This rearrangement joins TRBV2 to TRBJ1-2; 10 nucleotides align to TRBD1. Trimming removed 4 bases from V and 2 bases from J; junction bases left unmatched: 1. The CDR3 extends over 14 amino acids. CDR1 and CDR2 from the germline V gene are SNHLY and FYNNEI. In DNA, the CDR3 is TGTGCCAGCAGTGCGGGACAGGGGAACTATGGCTACACCTTC. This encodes CASSAGQGNYGYTF. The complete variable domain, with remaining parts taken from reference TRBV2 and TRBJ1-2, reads EPEVTQTPSHQVTQMGQEVILRCVPISNHLYFYWYRQILGQKVEFLVSFYNNEISEKSEIFDDQFSVERPDGSNFTLKIRSTKLEDSAMYFCASSAGQGNYGYTFGSGTRLTVV.

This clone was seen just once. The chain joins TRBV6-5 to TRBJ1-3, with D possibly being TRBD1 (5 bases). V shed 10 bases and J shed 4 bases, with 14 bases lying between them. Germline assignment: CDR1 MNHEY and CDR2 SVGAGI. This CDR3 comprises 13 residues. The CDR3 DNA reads TGTGCCACCCGTCAGGGAGGAGGAAACACCATATATTTT. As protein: CATRQGGGNTIYF.

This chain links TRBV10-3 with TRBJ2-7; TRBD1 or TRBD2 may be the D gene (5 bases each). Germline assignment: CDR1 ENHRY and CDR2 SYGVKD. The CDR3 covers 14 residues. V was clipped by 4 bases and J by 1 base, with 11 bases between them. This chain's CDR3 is CAISGRGLSYEQYF. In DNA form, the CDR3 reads TGTGCCATCAGTGGCCGGGGCCTATCCTACGAGCAGTACTTC.

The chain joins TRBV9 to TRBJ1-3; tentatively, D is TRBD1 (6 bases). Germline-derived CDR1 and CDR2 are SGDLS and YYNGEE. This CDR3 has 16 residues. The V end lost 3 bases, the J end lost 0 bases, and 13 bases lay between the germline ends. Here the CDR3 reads CASSAHRVLSGNTIYF. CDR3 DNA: TGTGCCAGCAGCGCACACAGGGTGCTCTCTGGAAACACCATATATTTT.

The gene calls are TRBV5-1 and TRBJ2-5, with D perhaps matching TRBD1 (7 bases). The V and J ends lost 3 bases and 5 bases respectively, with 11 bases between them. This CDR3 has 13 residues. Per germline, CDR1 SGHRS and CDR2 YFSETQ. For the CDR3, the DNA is TGCGCCAGCAGCTCCAGGGGGAGGGAGACCCAGTACTTC. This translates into CASSSRGRETQYF. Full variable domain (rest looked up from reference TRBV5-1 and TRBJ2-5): KAGVTQTPRYLIKTRGQQVTLSCSPISGHRSVSWYQQTPGQGLQFLFEYFSETQRNKGNFPGRFSGRQFSNSRSEMNVSTLELGDSALYLCASSSRGRETQYFGPGTRLLVL.

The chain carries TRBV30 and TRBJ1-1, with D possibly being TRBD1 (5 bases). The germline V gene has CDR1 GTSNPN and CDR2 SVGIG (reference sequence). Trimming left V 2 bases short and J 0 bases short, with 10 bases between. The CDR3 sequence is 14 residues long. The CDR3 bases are TGTGCCTGGAGTACCGGGGGACTGAACACTGAAGCTTTCTTT. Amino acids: CAWSTGGLNTEAFF.

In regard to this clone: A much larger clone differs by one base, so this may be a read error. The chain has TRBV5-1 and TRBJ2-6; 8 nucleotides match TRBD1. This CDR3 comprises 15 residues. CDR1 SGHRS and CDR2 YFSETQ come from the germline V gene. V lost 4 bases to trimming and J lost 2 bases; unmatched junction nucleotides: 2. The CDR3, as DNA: TGCGCCAGCAGCGCGGACAGGGCTGGGGCCAACGTCCTGACTTTC. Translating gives CASSADRAGANVLTF.

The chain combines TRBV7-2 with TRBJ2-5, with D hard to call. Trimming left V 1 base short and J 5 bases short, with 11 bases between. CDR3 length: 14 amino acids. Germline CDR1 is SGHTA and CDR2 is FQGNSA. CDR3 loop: CASSLGGRGETQYF. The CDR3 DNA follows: TGTGCCAGCAGCTTAGGCGGTCGTGGGGAGACCCAGTACTTC.

In nucleotides, the CDR3 is TGTGCCAGCAGTTACGGGGTCAGTGACAATGAGCAGTTCTTC. This translates into CASSYGVSDNEQFF. This chain joins TRBV6-5 and TRBJ2-1; the D is unclear. The V end was cut by 2 bases, the J end by 5 bases, with 10 bases between. Germline V gives CDR1 MNHEY, CDR2 SVGAGI. The CDR3 loop spans 14 amino acids.

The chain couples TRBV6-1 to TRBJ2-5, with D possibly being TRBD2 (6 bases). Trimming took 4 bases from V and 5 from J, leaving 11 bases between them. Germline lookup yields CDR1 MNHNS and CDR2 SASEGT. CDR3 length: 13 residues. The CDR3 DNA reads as TGTGCCAGCAGTGTAGGACTATGGGAGACCCAGTACTTC. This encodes CASSVGLWETQYF.

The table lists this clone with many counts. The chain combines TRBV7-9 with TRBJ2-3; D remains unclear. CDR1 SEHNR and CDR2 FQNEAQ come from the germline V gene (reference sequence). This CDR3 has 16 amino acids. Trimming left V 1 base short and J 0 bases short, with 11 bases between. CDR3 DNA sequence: TGTGCCAGCAGCTTAGGATTTGATAGGAGCACAGATACGCAGTATTTT. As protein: CASSLGFDRSTDTQYF.

The CDR3 region is CASSFGEGTEAFF. CDR3 DNA sequence: TGTGCCAGTAGTTTCGGGGAGGGTACTGAAGCTTTCTTT. The J gene is TRBJ1-1, the V gene TRBV19; D unclear. V dropped 5 bases and J dropped 5 bases, with 12 bases sitting between them. From germline, CDR1 is LNHDA and CDR2 SQIVND (reference sequence). This CDR3 comprises 13 residues.

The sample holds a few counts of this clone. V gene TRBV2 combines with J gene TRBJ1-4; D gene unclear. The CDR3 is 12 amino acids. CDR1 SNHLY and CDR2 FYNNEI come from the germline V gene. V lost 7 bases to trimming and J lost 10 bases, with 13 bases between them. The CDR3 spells CASKEREAKLFF. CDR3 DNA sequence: TGTGCCAGCAAGGAACGTGAGGCAAAACTGTTTTTT.

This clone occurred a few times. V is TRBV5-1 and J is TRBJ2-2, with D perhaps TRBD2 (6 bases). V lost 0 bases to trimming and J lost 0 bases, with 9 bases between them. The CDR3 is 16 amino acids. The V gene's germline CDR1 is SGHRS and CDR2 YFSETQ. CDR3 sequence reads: CASSLGREPNTGELFF. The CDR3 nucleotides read TGCGCCAGCAGCTTGGGTCGGGAGCCGAACACCGGGGAGCTGTTTTTT.

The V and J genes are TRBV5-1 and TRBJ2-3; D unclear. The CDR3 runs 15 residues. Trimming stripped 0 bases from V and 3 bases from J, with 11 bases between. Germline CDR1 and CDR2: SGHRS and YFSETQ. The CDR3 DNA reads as TGCGCCAGCAGCTTGGGAACGGACGGGACAGATACGCAGTATTTT. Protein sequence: CASSLGTDGTDTQYF.

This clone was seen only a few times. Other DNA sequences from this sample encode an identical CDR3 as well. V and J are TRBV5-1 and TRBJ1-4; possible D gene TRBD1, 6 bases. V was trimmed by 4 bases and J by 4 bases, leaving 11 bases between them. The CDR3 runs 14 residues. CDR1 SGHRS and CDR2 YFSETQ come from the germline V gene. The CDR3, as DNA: TGCGCCAGCAGCCAGGGACACAGTAATGAAAAACTGTTTTTT. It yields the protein CASSQGHSNEKLFF.

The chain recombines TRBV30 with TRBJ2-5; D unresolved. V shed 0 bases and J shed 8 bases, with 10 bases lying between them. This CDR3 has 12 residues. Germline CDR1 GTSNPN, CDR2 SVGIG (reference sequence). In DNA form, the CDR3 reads TGTGCCTGGAGTGTGCCTCCGGCTACCCAGTACTTC. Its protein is CAWSVPPATQYF.

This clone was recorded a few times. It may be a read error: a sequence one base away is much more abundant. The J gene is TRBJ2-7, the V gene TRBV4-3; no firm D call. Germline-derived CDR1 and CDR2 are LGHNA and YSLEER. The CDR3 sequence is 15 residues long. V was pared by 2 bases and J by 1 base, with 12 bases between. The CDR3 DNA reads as TGCGCCAGCAGCCAACGAGCTTCCCCTTCCTACGAGCAGTACTTC. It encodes CASSQRASPSYEQYF.

The CDR3 protein is CASSGPGGMEQFF. In DNA, the CDR3 is TGTGCCAGCAGTGGGCCCGGGGGAATGGAGCAGTTCTTC. This chain connects TRBV27 to TRBJ2-1, with D maybe TRBD2 (6 bases). This CDR3 is 13 amino acids long. V was clipped by 5 bases and J by 10 bases, with 15 bases between them. The germline CDR1 and CDR2 sequences are MNHEY and SMNVEV (reference sequence).

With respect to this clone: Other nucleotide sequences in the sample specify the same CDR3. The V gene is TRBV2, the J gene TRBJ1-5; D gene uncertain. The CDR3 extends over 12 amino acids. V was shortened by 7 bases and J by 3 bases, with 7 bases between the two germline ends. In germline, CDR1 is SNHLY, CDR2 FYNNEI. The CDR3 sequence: CASKRPNQPQHF. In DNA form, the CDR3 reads TGTGCCAGCAAAAGGCCCAATCAGCCCCAGCATTTT.

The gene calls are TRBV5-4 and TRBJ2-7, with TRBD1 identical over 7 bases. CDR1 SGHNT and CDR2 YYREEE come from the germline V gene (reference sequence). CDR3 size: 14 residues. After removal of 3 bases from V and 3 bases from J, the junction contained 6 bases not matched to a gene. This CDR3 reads CASSSGQARYEQYF. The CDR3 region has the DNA TGTGCCAGCAGCTCCGGACAGGCGCGCTACGAGCAGTACTTC.

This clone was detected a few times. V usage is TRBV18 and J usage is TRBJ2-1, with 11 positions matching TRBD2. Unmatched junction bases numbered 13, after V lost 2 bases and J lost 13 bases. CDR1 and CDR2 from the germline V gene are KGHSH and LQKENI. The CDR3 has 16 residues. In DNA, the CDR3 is TGTGCCAGCTCACCATCACTAGCGGGAGCCTCCGGTTCCCAGTTCTTC. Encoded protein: CASSPSLAGASGSQFF.

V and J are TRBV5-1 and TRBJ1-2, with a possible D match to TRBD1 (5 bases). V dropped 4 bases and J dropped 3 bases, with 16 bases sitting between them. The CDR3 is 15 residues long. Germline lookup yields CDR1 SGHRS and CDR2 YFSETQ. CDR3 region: CASSKFLVGDYGYTF. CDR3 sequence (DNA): TGCGCCAGCAGCAAGTTTTTGGTAGGGGACTATGGCTACACCTTC.

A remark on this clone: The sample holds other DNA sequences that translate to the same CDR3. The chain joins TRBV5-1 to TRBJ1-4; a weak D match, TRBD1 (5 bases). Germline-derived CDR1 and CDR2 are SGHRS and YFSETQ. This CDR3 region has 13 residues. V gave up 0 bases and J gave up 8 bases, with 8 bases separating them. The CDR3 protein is CASSLGRVEKLFF. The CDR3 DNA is TGCGCCAGCAGCTTGGGCAGGGTCGAAAAACTGTTTTTT.

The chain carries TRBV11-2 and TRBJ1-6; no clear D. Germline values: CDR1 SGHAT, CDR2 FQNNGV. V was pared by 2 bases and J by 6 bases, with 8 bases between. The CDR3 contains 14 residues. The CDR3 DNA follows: TGTGCCAGCAGCTTATGGAGATTTAATTCACCCCTCCACTTT. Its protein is CASSLWRFNSPLHF.